The 20 T cell receptor beta chains listed next were all sequenced from one sample in a study of cytomegalovirus exposure and HLA in healthy donors. Measured with immunoSEQ multiplex PCR; TCRdb has only the in-frame clones, and not every one. The repertoire consists of roughly 50,000 clones, with 90% to 95% occurring once and the leading ten covering under 2%. Sequencing input: PBMCs. The receptors were sampled from a young woman in good health and CMV-seropositive.

The rearrangement links TRBV28 to TRBJ1-1; TRBD1 is a possible D gene (6 bases). In germline, CDR1 is MDHEN, CDR2 SYDVKM. The V end lost 2 bases, the J end lost 5 bases, and 15 bases lay between the germline ends. This CDR3 comprises 15 residues. CDR3 sequence: CASSLNPRGGTEAFF. For the CDR3, the DNA is TGTGCCAGCAGTTTAAACCCCCGAGGGGGTACTGAAGCTTTCTTT.

V gene TRBV18 combines with J gene TRBJ1-1, with D uncertain. The germline V and J ends were trimmed by 4 bases and 5 bases, with 14 bases remaining between them. Per germline, CDR1 KGHSH and CDR2 LQKENI. The CDR3 spans 14 residues. The DNA of the CDR3 is TGTGCCAGCTCACTTGGCCAGACCGGGACTGAAGCTTTCTTT. Translating it yields CASSLGQTGTEAFF.

This clone has only one observation. The gene calls are TRBV4-3 and TRBJ2-5; TRBD2 matches 11 bases. V dropped 1 base and J dropped 1; count of bases not matched to a gene: 5. The germline V gene has CDR1 LGHNA and CDR2 YSLEER. This CDR3 is 17 amino acids long. CDR3 sequence reads: CASSQGLAGGTQETQYF. The DNA for the CDR3 is TGCGCCAGCAGCCAAGGTCTAGCGGGGGGCACCCAAGAGACCCAGTACTTC.

The chain carries TRBV7-2 and TRBJ1-1, with 9 bases that match TRBD1. In germline, CDR1 is SGHTA, CDR2 FQGNSA. The CDR3 length is 11 residues. V was clipped by 5 bases and J by 11 bases; unmatched bases: 3. CDR3 DNA: TGTGCCAGCAGCGGGACAGGGAGGGCTTTCTTT. Its protein product is CASSGTGRAFF. Full variable domain (remainder filled in from reference TRBV7-2 and TRBJ1-1): GAGVSQSPSNKVTEKGKDVELRCDPISGHTALYWYRQSLGQGLEFLIYFQGNSAPDKSGLPSDRFSAERTGGSVSTLTIQRTQQEDSAVYLCASSGTGRAFFGQGTRLTVV.

This rearrangement joins TRBV9 to TRBJ2-2; perhaps TRBD2 as D (6 bases). The CDR3 contains 17 residues. Germline V gene sequence: CDR1 SGDLS, CDR2 YYNGEE. Trimming stripped 0 bases from V and 2 bases from J, with 14 bases between. The CDR3 reads CASSVDPWDFNTGELFF. DNA of the CDR3: TGTGCCAGCAGCGTAGATCCGTGGGACTTTAACACCGGGGAGCTGTTTTTT.

The chain carries TRBV5-1 and TRBJ1-1; a possible D gene is TRBD1 (5 bases). The germline V gene has CDR1 SGHRS and CDR2 YFSETQ. The CDR3 length is 14 residues. V was pared by 4 bases and J by 6 bases, with 16 bases between. The CDR3 protein is CASSVAAGPAEAFF. CDR3 DNA: TGCGCCAGCAGCGTTGCGGCAGGGCCGGCTGAAGCTTTCTTT.

The V call is TRBV13, the J call TRBJ1-5; maybe TRBD1 (5 bases). The CDR3 is 16 amino acids. V was trimmed by 0 bases and J by 0 bases, leaving 9 bases between them. Germline loops: CDR1 PRHDT, CDR2 FYEKMQ (reference sequence). CDR3 amino acids: CASSLGPGYSNQPQHF. CDR3 bases: TGTGCCAGCAGCTTAGGCCCAGGGTATAGCAATCAGCCCCAGCATTTT.

The CDR3 loop reads CASSLGLAQFF. The CDR3 nucleotides read TGTGCCAGCAGTTTGGGCCTCGCGCAGTTCTTC. The chain employs TRBV27 and TRBJ2-1; D is undetermined. CDR1 and CDR2 from the germline V gene are MNHEY and SMNVEV (reference sequence). The CDR3 is made up of 11 amino acids. The V and J ends lost 3 bases and 12 bases respectively, with 9 bases between them.

The chain links TRBV29-1 to TRBJ2-5; maybe TRBD1 (6 bases). Per the germline V gene, CDR1 is SQVTM and CDR2 is ANQGSEA. Trimming removed 6 bases from V and 2 bases from J, with 16 bases in between. This CDR3 contains 14 residues. The CDR3: CSVEIQGSQETQYF. For the CDR3, the DNA is TGCAGCGTGGAAATCCAGGGGTCGCAAGAGACCCAGTACTTC.

The chain is built from TRBV30 and TRBJ1-4, with unresolved D. Germline V gives CDR1 GTSNPN, CDR2 SVGIG (reference sequence). CDR3 size: 14 residues. Trimming cost V 4 bases and J 9 bases, with 18 bases left between them. CDR3 residues: CAWKSSGFNKKLFF. Written as DNA, the CDR3 is TGTGCCTGGAAGTCTTCGGGGTTTAACAAAAAACTGTTTTTT.

The chain is built from TRBV4-3 and TRBJ1-1; 7 bases agree with TRBD1. CDR3 length: 17 residues. J gave up 0 bases and V 1 base, and 8 bases lay outside the gene matches. Germline-derived CDR1 and CDR2 are LGHNA and YSLEER. The chain's CDR3 is CASSQAPGQTMNTEAFF. In DNA, the CDR3 is TGCGCCAGCAGCCAAGCGCCGGGACAGACAATGAACACTGAAGCTTTCTTT.

The gene calls are TRBV28 and TRBJ1-2; perhaps TRBD1 as D (5 bases). In germline, CDR1 is MDHEN, CDR2 SYDVKM. V gave up 7 bases and J gave up 3 bases, with 12 bases separating them. This CDR3 is 13 amino acids long. CDR3 protein: CASTGRVDYGYTF. The CDR3 DNA reads TGTGCCAGCACGGGCAGGGTGGACTATGGCTACACCTTC.

This clone appeared once. V gene TRBV7-2 combines with J gene TRBJ2-3, with 9 bases aligning to TRBD2. The ends lost 1 base at V and 2 bases at J; junction bases unmatched: 10. The CDR3 covers 18 residues. Germline-derived CDR1 and CDR2 are SGHTA and FQGNSA. CDR3 bases: TGTGCCAGCAGCTTAGGGAAACCAGCGGGGGGCGTCACAGATACGCAGTATTTT. Amino acid sequence: CASSLGKPAGGVTDTQYF.

The chain links TRBV30 to TRBJ1-3; D call uncertain. Germline lookup yields CDR1 GTSNPN and CDR2 SVGIG (reference sequence). This CDR3 has 15 residues. The V end was cut by 0 bases, the J end by 7 bases, with 16 bases between. DNA of the CDR3: TGTGCCTGGAGTGTCGGGTACGACGATGGGAACACCATATATTTT. This translates into CAWSVGYDDGNTIYF.

This clone was seen a single time. The chain uses TRBV10-3 and TRBJ2-7; D might be TRBD2 (6 bases). CDR1 and CDR2 from the germline V gene are ENHRY and SYGVKD. The CDR3 runs to 14 residues. Between the trimmed V and J ends, which lost 4 bases and 5 bases, there was a span of 15 bases. The CDR3 DNA reads as TGTGCCATCAGTGGGTCTGCGGGAACGCACGAGCAGTACTTC. It is translated as CAISGSAGTHEQYF.

The rearrangement joins TRBV6-6 to TRBJ2-1; D might be TRBD2 (5 bases). The CDR3 consists of 13 residues. CDR1 and CDR2 from the germline V gene are MNHNY and SVGAGI (reference sequence). V shed 2 bases and J shed 3 bases, with 5 bases lying between them. CDR3 bases: TGTGCCAGCAGTTACCGGGACTACAATGAGCAGTTCTTC. Translated: CASSYRDYNEQFF.

The chain recombines TRBV27 with TRBJ2-5, with TRBD2 identical over 8 bases. V lost 5 bases to trimming and J lost 5 bases; unmatched junction nucleotides: 25. Germline CDR1 and CDR2: MNHEY and SMNVEV (reference sequence). The CDR3 totals 20 residues. CDR3 sequence: CASSPHSGGLGSVFWETQYF. The CDR3 region has the DNA TGTGCCAGCAGTCCCCACTCCGGGGGACTAGGATCAGTTTTTTGGGAGACCCAGTACTTC.

J is TRBJ1-5 and V is TRBV4-1; TRBD1 might be the D (5 bases). V lost 4 bases to trimming and J lost 0 bases, with 16 bases between them. CDR1 and CDR2 (germline): MGHRA, YSYEKL. The CDR3 runs to 17 residues. The CDR3 sequence: CASSPPGDGYSNQPQHF. The CDR3 DNA sequence: TGCGCCAGCAGCCCCCCGGGGGACGGCTATAGCAATCAGCCCCAGCATTTT.

The chain links TRBV9 to TRBJ2-1; 10 bases match TRBD1. Losses at the gene ends were 4 bases for V and 5 bases for J; bases not matched to a gene: 6. Germline lookup yields CDR1 SGDLS and CDR2 YYNGEE. There are 15 residues in the CDR3. The CDR3 region is CASSTGTGVNNEQFF. The CDR3 bases are TGTGCCAGCAGCACCGGGACAGGGGTTAACAATGAGCAGTTCTTC.

This clone was picked up a small number of times. This sequence joins TRBV5-1 and TRBJ1-3; the D is unclear. Trimming shortened V by 5 bases and J by 0 bases, and 12 bases separated the two germline ends. Per germline, CDR1 SGHRS and CDR2 YFSETQ. The CDR3 is made up of 15 amino acids. The CDR3 coding sequence is TGCGCCAGCAGTAAAAGAGTCGGCTCTGGAAACACCATATATTTT. Amino acid sequence: CASSKRVGSGNTIYF.